The clone carrying this TCR beta chain was seen ten or more times. Its antigen is unidentified. The data stem from a study of T cells in Graves' hyperthyroidism and ophthalmopathy. Findings of the study overall: Most clonotypes expanded in the thyroid (above 0.001) were also present in blood. In validation, the model predicted ophthalmopathy. These predictions came a median roughly 6.5 months before onset.

Trimming took 6 bases from V and 7 from J, leaving 13 bases between them. Germline CDR1 is MNHNS and CDR2 is SASEGT. The CDR3 is 13 amino acids. Template material for amplifying TCR beta CDR3 regions consisted of RNA transcripts. The HTBI primer set was used in a first-round RT-PCR of the TCR CDR3. Using its own MiXCR run on the multiplex PCR reads, TCRdb lists one record per CDR3 protein. The table lists under 300,000 distinct CDR3 sequences, roughly an eighth of them singletons. The TCR comes from a woman aged 40 to 50 with Graves' hyperthyroidism. The sample taken for sequencing was blood. The V and J genes are TRBV6-1 and TRBJ2-1; D is uncertain. The CDR3 is CASSRDLGNEQFF. The CDR3 DNA reads as TGTGCCAGCAGCCGAGACCTAGGGAATGAGCAGTTCTTC.